The 29 T cell receptor beta chains presented below share a single source sample, sequenced in a study of identical twins. TCRdb reanalysed the 5' RACE reads using MiXCR and keeps one entry per CDR3 protein. The sample shows about 100,000 distinct CDR3 sequences, 5.9% of them seen only once. The material sequenced was memory T cells sorted from blood. All receptors derive from a woman aged 45-60 years in good health.

This clonotype was observed at least ten times. The rearrangement joins TRBV5-6 to TRBJ1-6; D unresolved. The germline V and J ends were trimmed by 7 bases and 9 bases, with 14 bases remaining between them. The CDR3 has 13 residues. The V gene's germline CDR1 is SGHDT and CDR2 YYEEEE. The CDR3 nucleotides read TGTGCCAGCGGTCGGACCCGAGGTTCACCCCTCCACTTT. Translated: CASGRTRGSPLHF.

This clonotype was seen repeatedly, ten times or more. This chain connects TRBV6-1 to TRBJ2-3, with a weak D call TRBD1 (6 bases). CDR3 length: 14 residues. V was cut by 0 bases and J by 10 bases, with 14 bases left in between. Germline loops: CDR1 MNHNS, CDR2 SASEGT. CDR3 amino acids: CASSEAYGQYAQYF. CDR3 DNA: TGTGCCAGCAGTGAAGCCTATGGACAGTATGCGCAGTATTTT.

This clonotype was counted many times. The CDR3 nucleotides are TGCAGCGCTCAGGACAGATCGAACACTGAAGCTTTCTTT. As protein: CSAQDRSNTEAFF. This sequence joins TRBV29-1 and TRBJ1-1; maybe TRBD1 (6 bases). The CDR3 is made up of 13 amino acids. The germline V and J ends were trimmed by 7 bases and 1 base, with 13 bases remaining between them. CDR1 and CDR2 from the germline V gene are SQVTM and ANQGSEA.

This clonotype came up a few times. The CDR3, as DNA: TGTGCCAGCAAACAAACGCGGGCAGGGAGGTCCGATACGCAGTATTTT. Protein product: CASKQTRAGRSDTQYF. The rearrangement links TRBV6-2 or TRBV6-3 to TRBJ2-3, with D possibly matching TRBD2 (6 bases). The germline V gene has CDR1 MNHEY and CDR2 SVGEGT. Trimming removed 7 bases from V and 6 bases from J, with 23 bases in between. This CDR3 region has 16 residues.

This clonotype was detected ten times or more. The rearrangement links TRBV11-2 to TRBJ2-5; D might be TRBD2 (5 bases). Trimming pared 0 bases from V and 5 bases from J, leaving 13 bases between. The CDR3 is 15 residues long. Germline V lookup: CDR1 SGHAT, CDR2 FQNNGV. The CDR3 loop is CASSLDGRVGETQYF. As DNA, the CDR3 is TGTGCCAGCAGCTTAGATGGGCGGGTCGGGGAGACCCAGTACTTC.

This clonotype was detected ten times or more. V gene TRBV6-1 combines with J gene TRBJ1-1; D not resolved. Deletions cut 7 bases from V and 3 bases from J, with 6 bases between. This CDR3 contains 11 residues. Germline V gene data show CDR1 as MNHNS and CDR2 as SASEGT. The CDR3 nucleotides are TGTGCCAGCATGGGGTACACTGAAGCTTTCTTT. It is translated as CASMGYTEAFF.

This clonotype appeared a few times. This chain uses TRBV5-1 with TRBJ1-6; D ambiguous. CDR1 and CDR2 from the germline V gene are SGHRS and YFSETQ. Deletions cut 4 bases from V and 10 bases from J, with 18 bases between. The CDR3 sequence is 15 residues long. CDR3 amino acids: CASSARGGEQSPLHF. The CDR3, as DNA: TGCGCCAGCAGCGCCCGAGGCGGGGAGCAGTCACCCCTCCACTTT.

This clonotype was seen ten or more times. This chain joins TRBV12-3 or TRBV12-4 and TRBJ1-2, with D hard to call. V was cut by 5 bases and J by 3 bases, with 13 bases left in between. CDR3 length equals 14 residues. As DNA, the CDR3 is TGTGCCAGCAGTCGAGGTAGGACGGACTATGGCTACACCTTC. It translates to CASSRGRTDYGYTF.

This chain connects TRBV2 to TRBJ2-1; no firm D call. This CDR3 has 14 amino acids. The V gene's germline CDR1 is SNHLY and CDR2 FYNNEI. Trimming pared 6 bases from V and 3 bases from J, leaving 12 bases between. The CDR3 spells CASRGRIHYNEQFF. For the CDR3, the DNA is TGTGCCAGCAGGGGCCGGATCCACTACAATGAGCAGTTCTTC.

This clonotype was observed at least ten times. J is TRBJ2-7 and V is TRBV20-1; 7 bases align to TRBD1. Trimming removed 6 bases from V and 2 bases from J; junction bases left unmatched: 4. CDR1 is DFQATT and CDR2 is SNEGSKA in the germline V gene (reference sequence). The CDR3 is 12 amino acids. This chain's CDR3 is CSAADRAYEQYF. The CDR3 DNA sequence: TGCAGTGCCGCAGACAGGGCCTACGAGCAGTACTTC.

This clonotype was observed at least ten times. J is TRBJ1-4 and V is TRBV7-6; D is possibly TRBD1 (6 bases). This CDR3 region has 14 residues. Germline V gene sequence: CDR1 SGHVS, CDR2 FNYEAQ. V was shortened by 1 base and J by 3 bases, with 6 bases between the two germline ends. The CDR3 bases are TGTGCCAGCAGCTTAGGACAGGCTAATGAAAAACTGTTTTTT. Translation: CASSLGQANEKLFF.

This clonotype came up many times. The chain is built from TRBV12-3 or TRBV12-4 and TRBJ2-3, with TRBD1 as a possible D gene (5 bases). The CDR3 loop spans 13 amino acids. Trimming stripped 7 bases from V and 3 bases from J, with 11 bases between. CDR3 nucleotide sequence: TGTGCCAGCACCAAGGACAATACAGATACGCAGTATTTT. It encodes CASTKDNTDTQYF.

This clonotype was found many times. The V call is TRBV21-1, the J call TRBJ2-5. TRBV21-1 is recorded as a pseudogene. CDR3 length equals 14 residues. The CDR3 region is CASSSQTLQETQYF. The CDR3 nucleotides read TGTGCCAGCAGCTCCCAAACCCTCCAAGAGACCCAGTACTTC.

CDR3 sequence: CATSRDLRYNEQFF. The DNA for the CDR3 is TGTGCCACCAGCAGAGATTTGAGATACAATGAGCAGTTCTTC. V and J are TRBV15 and TRBJ2-1; no clear D gene. The V end lost 0 bases, the J end lost 4 bases, and 7 bases lay between the germline ends. From germline, CDR1 is LNHNV and CDR2 YYDKDF (reference sequence). The CDR3 totals 14 residues.

This clonotype was detected ten times or more. This chain links TRBV11-2 with TRBJ2-1, with 8 bases identical to TRBD2. This CDR3 is built from 15 residues. With V trimmed by 4 bases and J by 5 bases, 7 bases remained unmatched. Germline CDR1 SGHAT, CDR2 FQNNGV. The CDR3 here is CASSSLSGRHNEQFF. Here the CDR3 DNA reads TGTGCCAGCAGCTCCCTGAGCGGGAGACACAATGAGCAGTTCTTC.

This clonotype occurred many times. This chain links TRBV4-1 with TRBJ1-5; no firm D call. Between the trimmed V and J ends, which lost 4 bases and 0 bases, there was a span of 13 bases. This CDR3 has 16 amino acids. The germline CDR1 and CDR2 sequences are MGHRA and YSYEKL. The CDR3 region is CASSLVQHNSNQPQHF. CDR3 bases: TGCGCCAGCAGCCTAGTACAGCATAATAGCAATCAGCCCCAGCATTTT.

The genes are TRBV12-3 or TRBV12-4 and TRBJ2-1; 8 bases agree with TRBD2. The V segment lost 4 bases and the J segment 5 bases; nucleotides outside the gene matches: 7. This CDR3 has 15 amino acids. As DNA, the CDR3 is TGTGCCAGCAGTTATCAGCGGGAGCCCAACAATGAGCAGTTCTTC. Translated, it gives CASSYQREPNNEQFF.

This clonotype was seen a handful of times. The chain couples TRBV27 to TRBJ2-3; D may match TRBD1 or TRBD2 (5 bases each). Trimming removed 2 bases from V and 6 bases from J, with 18 bases in between. Looked up from germline, CDR1 is MNHEY and CDR2 is SMNVEV (reference sequence). The CDR3 covers 16 residues. This chain's CDR3 is CASSLRGGWRRDTQYF. For the CDR3, the DNA is TGTGCCAGCAGTTTAAGGGGCGGCTGGAGGAGGGATACGCAGTATTTT.

The sample holds a few counts of this clonotype. The gene calls are TRBV23-1 and TRBJ2-3, with 7 nucleotides matching TRBD1. Being an ORF, TRBV23-1 has a function that is uncertain. V shed 3 bases and J 2 bases; nucleotides not matched to a gene: 2. The length of the CDR3 is 14 residues. Here the CDR3 reads CASSQGTDTDTQYF. The CDR3 nucleotides are TGCGCCAGCAGTCAGGGGACAGACACAGATACGCAGTATTTT.

This clonotype was found a few times. The chain couples TRBV12-3 or TRBV12-4 to TRBJ1-1, with TRBD1 as a possible D gene (6 bases). This CDR3 contains 14 residues. With 5 bases removed from V and 1 base from J, the gap between germline ends came to 11 bases. CDR3 sequence (DNA): TGTGCCAGCAGTGATGACAGGTCGAACACTGAAGCTTTCTTT. Translation: CASSDDRSNTEAFF.

This chain joins TRBV21-1 and TRBJ2-5; TRBD1 was called by the table and not checked on the DNA. TRBV21-1 is classified as a pseudogene. This CDR3 contains 15 residues. CDR3 DNA sequence: TGTGCCAGCAGCAAACCAAAGGGCAGGGAAGAGACCCAGTACTTC. Translating it yields CASSKPKGREETQYF.

This clonotype was found many times. V gene TRBV29-1 combines with J gene TRBJ2-1; a possible D gene is TRBD2 (6 bases). This CDR3 region has 14 residues. Germline V lookup: CDR1 SQVTM, CDR2 ANQGSEA. V lost 3 bases to trimming and J lost 5 bases, with 14 bases between them. Here the CDR3 reads CSVDETRMNNEQFF. In DNA form, the CDR3 reads TGCAGCGTTGACGAGACTAGAATGAACAATGAGCAGTTCTTC.

The table lists this clonotype with a few counts. The chain recombines TRBV7-9 with TRBJ1-2; D remains ambiguous. The CDR3 length is 14 residues. The germline V gene encodes CDR1 SEHNR and CDR2 FQNEAQ (reference sequence). The V end lost 1 base, the J end lost 2 bases, and 8 bases lay between the germline ends. The CDR3 here is CASSLDETNYGYTF. The CDR3 DNA follows: TGTGCCAGCAGCTTAGATGAGACCAACTATGGCTACACCTTC.

This clonotype has a count of ten or more. The rearrangement links TRBV20-1 to TRBJ2-1; D may be TRBD1 (5 bases). V lost 0 bases and J lost 3, with 9 bases in between. This CDR3 comprises 14 residues. CDR1 DFQATT and CDR2 SNEGSKA come from the germline V gene (reference sequence). CDR3 region: CSAREPRDYNEQFF. CDR3 bases: TGCAGTGCTAGAGAGCCCAGGGACTACAATGAGCAGTTCTTC.

This clonotype has ten or more counts. The rearrangement uses TRBV6-2 or TRBV6-3 and TRBJ2-3, with D hard to call. Trimming left V 4 bases short and J 0 bases short, with 8 bases between. The CDR3 length is 14 residues. Germline loops: CDR1 MNHEY, CDR2 SVGEGT. The CDR3 loop is CASSSTPSTDTQYF. For the CDR3, the DNA is TGTGCCAGCAGTTCCACTCCTAGCACAGATACGCAGTATTTT.

Only a few counts were recorded for this clonotype. CDR3: CASSLAGSSGANVLTF. In nucleotides, the CDR3 is TGCGCCAGCAGCTTGGCGGGGAGCTCTGGGGCCAACGTCCTGACTTTC. The chain recombines TRBV5-1 with TRBJ2-6; D is perhaps TRBD2 (5 bases). The length of the CDR3 is 16 residues. Deletions cut 0 bases from V and 0 bases from J, with 7 bases between. Germline V gene data show CDR1 as SGHRS and CDR2 as YFSETQ.

This clonotype was counted many times. The chain couples TRBV30 to TRBJ2-5, with D tentatively TRBD2 (5 bases). Germline V gene sequence: CDR1 GTSNPN, CDR2 SVGIG (reference sequence). The CDR3 runs to 17 residues. V was trimmed by 0 bases and J by 0 bases, leaving 17 bases between them. CDR3 nucleotide sequence: TGTGCCTGGAGTGTAAGCGCCTTAGCGAGGTACCAAGAGACCCAGTACTTC. Translation gives CAWSVSALARYQETQYF.

This clonotype was detected ten times or more. V usage is TRBV28 and J usage is TRBJ2-7, with 7 bases aligning to TRBD1. V shed 4 bases and J 3 bases; nucleotides not matched to a gene: 9. Germline values: CDR1 MDHEN, CDR2 SYDVKM. The CDR3 is made up of 15 amino acids. CDR3 protein: CASSSTGTAGYEQYF. The DNA for the CDR3 is TGTGCCAGCAGTTCAACCGGGACAGCAGGCTACGAGCAGTACTTC.

This clonotype was seen at least ten times. The chain uses TRBV5-1 and TRBJ2-1; D possibly matches TRBD1 or TRBD2 (5 bases each). This CDR3 has 17 residues. Trimming took 0 bases from V and 1 from J, leaving 14 bases between them. CDR1 SGHRS and CDR2 YFSETQ come from the germline V gene. The CDR3 reads CASSLATRGDSYNEQFF. DNA for the CDR3: TGCGCCAGCAGCTTGGCCACTAGGGGAGATTCCTACAATGAGCAGTTCTTC.